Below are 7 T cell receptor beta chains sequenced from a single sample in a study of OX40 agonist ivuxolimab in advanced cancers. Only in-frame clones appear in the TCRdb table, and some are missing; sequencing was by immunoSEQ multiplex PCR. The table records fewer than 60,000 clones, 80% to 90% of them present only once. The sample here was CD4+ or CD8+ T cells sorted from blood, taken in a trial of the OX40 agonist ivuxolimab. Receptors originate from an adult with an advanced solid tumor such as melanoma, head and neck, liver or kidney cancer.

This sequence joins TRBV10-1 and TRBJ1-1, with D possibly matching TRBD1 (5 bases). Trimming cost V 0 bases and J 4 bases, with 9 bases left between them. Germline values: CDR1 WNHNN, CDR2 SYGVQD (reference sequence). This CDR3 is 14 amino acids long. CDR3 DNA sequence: TGCGCCAGCAGTGAGTCAAAGGGGCGCACTGAAGCTTTCTTT. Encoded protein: CASSESKGRTEAFF.

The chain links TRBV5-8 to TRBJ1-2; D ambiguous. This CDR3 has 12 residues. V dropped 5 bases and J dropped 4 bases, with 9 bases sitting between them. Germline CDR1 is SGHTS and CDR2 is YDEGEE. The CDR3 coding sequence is TGTGCCAGCAGGGAGAGGGCCTATGGCTACACCTTC. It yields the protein CASRERAYGYTF.

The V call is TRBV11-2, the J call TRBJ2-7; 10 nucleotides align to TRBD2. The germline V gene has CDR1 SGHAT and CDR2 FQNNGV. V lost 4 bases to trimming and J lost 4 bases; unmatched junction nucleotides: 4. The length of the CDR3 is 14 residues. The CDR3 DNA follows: TGTGCCAGCAGCTCTAGCGGGAGTGTATACGAGCAGTACTTC. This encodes CASSSSGSVYEQYF.

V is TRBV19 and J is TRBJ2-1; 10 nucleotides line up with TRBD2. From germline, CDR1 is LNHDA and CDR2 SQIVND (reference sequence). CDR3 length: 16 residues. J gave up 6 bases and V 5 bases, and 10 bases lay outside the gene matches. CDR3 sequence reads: CASSPTTAGGRNEQFF. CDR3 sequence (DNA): TGTGCCAGTAGTCCCACCACAGCGGGAGGGCGCAATGAGCAGTTCTTC.

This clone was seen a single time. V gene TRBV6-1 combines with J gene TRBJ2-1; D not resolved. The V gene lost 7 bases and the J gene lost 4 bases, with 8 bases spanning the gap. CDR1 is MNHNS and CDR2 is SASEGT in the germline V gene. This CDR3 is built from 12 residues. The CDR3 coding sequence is TGTGCCAGCAAGACCGCGTACAATGAGCAGTTCTTC. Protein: CASKTAYNEQFF.

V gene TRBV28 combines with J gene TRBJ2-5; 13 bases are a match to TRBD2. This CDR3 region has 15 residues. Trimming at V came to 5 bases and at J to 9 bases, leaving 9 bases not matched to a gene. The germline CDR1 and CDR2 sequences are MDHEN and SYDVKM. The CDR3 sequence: CASSKGLAGNYAQYF. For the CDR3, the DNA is TGTGCCAGCAGTAAGGGACTAGCGGGAAATTACGCCCAGTACTTC.

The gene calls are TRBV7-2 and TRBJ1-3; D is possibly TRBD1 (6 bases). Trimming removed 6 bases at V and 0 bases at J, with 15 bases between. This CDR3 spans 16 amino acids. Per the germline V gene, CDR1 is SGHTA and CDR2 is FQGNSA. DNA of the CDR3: TGTGCCAGCAGTCCTAGGGACACTTCCTCTGGAAACACCATATATTTT. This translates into CASSPRDTSSGNTIYF.